The next 13 T cell receptor beta chains were all read from a single sample in a study of OX40 agonist ivuxolimab in advanced cancers. Sequencing was performed with immunoSEQ multiplex PCR; in TCRdb, only in-frame clones are kept and a portion is missing. The sample gives more than 55,000 clones, less than 85% of which show up once; under 4.5% is in the top ten. Sequenced material: CD4+ or CD8+ T cells sorted from blood, taken in a trial of the OX40 agonist ivuxolimab. The receptors derive from an adult with an advanced solid tumor such as melanoma, head and neck, liver or kidney cancer.

V gene TRBV10-2 combines with J gene TRBJ2-5, with D perhaps TRBD1 or TRBD2 (6 bases each). The V gene lost 2 bases and the J gene lost 4 bases, with 11 bases spanning the gap. The germline V gene has CDR1 WSHSY and CDR2 SAAADI. This CDR3 region has 14 residues. The CDR3 DNA is TGCGCCAGCAGTGAGGTACGGGGGCGAGAGACCCAGTACTTC. Translation gives CASSEVRGRETQYF.

The chain carries TRBV7-2 and TRBJ1-4; D ambiguous. This CDR3 region has 15 residues. Germline CDR1 SGHTA, CDR2 FQGNSA. V lost 1 base, J lost 10 bases, and 16 bases lay in between. The DNA for the CDR3 is TGTGCCAGCAGCTTAGACGGGCCGCGGATTGGAAAACTGTTTTTT. Its protein product is CASSLDGPRIGKLFF.

The chain combines TRBV16 with TRBJ1-5; 7 nucleotides align to TRBD1. The V gene's germline CDR1 is KGHSY and CDR2 FQNENV. The junction had 8 bases not matched to a gene; V was cut back by 4 bases and J by 2 bases. The CDR3 consists of 16 residues. The CDR3 here is CASSLRGTVGNQPQHF. In DNA form, the CDR3 reads TGTGCCAGCAGCCTTCGGGGGACAGTCGGCAATCAGCCCCAGCATTTT.

This chain uses TRBV27 with TRBJ2-3, with D maybe TRBD2 (6 bases). Trimming took 7 bases from V and 5 from J, leaving 22 bases between them. The germline CDR1 and CDR2 sequences are MNHEY and SMNVEV (reference sequence). The CDR3 loop spans 16 amino acids. CDR3 amino acids: CASTPRVAASRDTQYF. In DNA, the CDR3 is TGTGCCAGCACCCCACGGGTAGCGGCGTCCAGAGATACGCAGTATTTT.

The chain carries TRBV19 and TRBJ1-4, with D possibly matching TRBD1 (6 bases). Trimming took 5 bases from V and 1 from J, leaving 14 bases between them. Germline CDR1 and CDR2: LNHDA and SQIVND (reference sequence). CDR3 size: 16 residues. CDR3 protein: CASSPRGSGTNEKLFF. As DNA, the CDR3 is TGTGCCAGTAGTCCTAGGGGGAGTGGAACTAATGAAAAACTGTTTTTT.

In DNA, the CDR3 is TGTGCCAGTAGTCCACTTAGCGGGAGAGGAGGCGGGGAGCTGTTTTTT. Its protein is CASSPLSGRGGGELFF. The rearrangement links TRBV19 to TRBJ2-2; 9 positions match TRBD2. Per the germline V gene, CDR1 is LNHDA and CDR2 is SQIVND (reference sequence). The CDR3 loop spans 16 amino acids. J lost 7 bases, V lost 5 bases, and 11 bases had no gene match.

V usage is TRBV10-3 and J usage is TRBJ2-2; D not certain. CDR3 size: 13 residues. V was trimmed by 6 bases and J by 0 bases, leaving 5 bases between them. CDR1 ENHRY and CDR2 SYGVKD come from the germline V gene. For the CDR3, the DNA is TGTGCCATCAGACACGCGAACACCGGGGAGCTGTTTTTT. Its protein product is CAIRHANTGELFF.

The chain carries TRBV6-6 and TRBJ2-7, with D perhaps assigned TRBD1 or TRBD2 (6 bases each). The CDR3 has 13 residues. Germline values: CDR1 MNHNY, CDR2 SVGAGI (reference sequence). V dropped 2 bases and J dropped 4 bases, with 9 bases sitting between them. CDR3 protein: CASSYEGGYEQYF. The CDR3 DNA reads as TGTGCCAGCAGTTACGAGGGGGGTTACGAGCAGTACTTC.

This chain connects TRBV28 to TRBJ1-2; D is undetermined. CDR3 size: 15 residues. V was pared by 6 bases and J by 0 bases, with 14 bases between. Germline values: CDR1 MDHEN, CDR2 SYDVKM. In DNA form, the CDR3 reads TGTGCCAGCAGGACCCCTGATTGGGCTAACTATGGCTACACCTTC. Protein: CASRTPDWANYGYTF.

This clone was seen a single time. The chain has TRBV19 and TRBJ2-7; unclear D gene. The CDR3 runs 12 residues. The germline V gene encodes CDR1 LNHDA and CDR2 SQIVND (reference sequence). Trimming removed 8 bases from V and 3 bases from J, with 11 bases in between. DNA of the CDR3: TGTGCCAGTGCCCCATCAGGCTACGAGCAGTACTTC. It specifies CASAPSGYEQYF.

The chain joins TRBV7-2 to TRBJ1-6, with no clear D. CDR3 length: 14 residues. CDR1 SGHTA and CDR2 FQGNSA come from the germline V gene. Deletions cut 7 bases from V and 10 bases from J, with 17 bases between. CDR3 nucleotide sequence: TGTGCCAGCACACCAAGCCGCCAGGTCTCACCCCTCCACTTT. This codes for CASTPSRQVSPLHF.

The chain uses TRBV11-3 and TRBJ2-3; 10 bases match TRBD2. There are 15 residues in the CDR3. After removal of 3 bases from V and 4 bases from J, the junction contained 4 bases not matched to a gene. Germline V gene lookup returns CDR1 SGHNT and CDR2 YENEEA. Here the CDR3 DNA reads TGTGCCAGCAGCTTCAGCGGGGGGGCAGCAGATACGCAGTATTTT. It codes for CASSFSGGAADTQYF.

The gene calls are TRBV5-1 and TRBJ2-1; 8 positions agree with TRBD2. V dropped 0 bases and J dropped 8; count of bases not matched to a gene: 7. This CDR3 has 15 residues. Looked up from germline, CDR1 is SGHRS and CDR2 is YFSETQ. The CDR3 protein is CASSLDPAGVYEQFF. CDR3 in DNA: TGCGCCAGCAGCTTGGATCCAGCGGGAGTATATGAGCAGTTCTTC.